A selection of T cell receptor beta chains follows, all from one sample in a study of identical twins. Each CDR3 protein gets one entry after TCRdb re-called the 5' RACE reads with MiXCR. The sample records around 490,000 distinct CDR3 sequences, about a fifth being singletons. A further study also used this sample, focusing on yellow fever vaccine responses in identical twins.

The sample was CD4+ T cells sorted from blood. The receptors here all came from a woman aged 18-35 years in good health. CDR3s include the opening cysteine and the closing phenylalanine or tryptophan.

TRBJ2-3,15,TRBV5-1,CASSLGDIAGDTQYF
TRBJ1-6,15,TRBV27,CASADSLFYNSPLHF
TRBJ2-7,15,TRBV11-2,CASSVSGTTIYEQYF
TRBJ2-7,13,TRBV5-1,CASSSAGAYEQYF
TRBJ1-2,16,TRBV20-1,CSATRSGQPINYGYTF
TRBJ2-2,15,TRBV7-3,CASSLSQGGTGELFF
TRBJ2-1,16,TRBV7-3,CASSLQLAGGGNEQFF
TRBJ2-1,17,TRBV6-1,CASSGQGARLTRNEQFF
TRBJ2-3,11,TRBV15,CATSRQDTQYF
TRBJ2-1,17,TRBV4-1,CASSQDRLAGDLDEQFF
TRBJ2-5,14,TRBV6-1,CASTRDFAGGTQYF
TRBJ2-1,15,TRBV12-3/TRBV12-4,CASSFPAGGINEQFF
TRBJ1-6,15,TRBV5-4,CASSSQGRVDSPLHF
TRBJ2-5,15,TRBV18,CASSRGRTNQETQYF
TRBJ2-1,15,TRBV7-9,CASSPDYPSYNEQFF
TRBJ2-4,13,TRBV20-1,CSASMTALDIQYF
TRBJ2-2,18,TRBV9,CASSLSRGQISNTGELFF
TRBJ2-5,13,TRBV2,CASSTADEETQYF
TRBJ1-6,12,TRBV5-1,CASSFSAGSLHF
TRBJ2-1,14,TRBV5-5,CASSLGWTSNEQFF
TRBJ2-3,19,TRBV11-2,CASSFPPPRTGRQSDTQYF
TRBJ2-1,18,TRBV6-5,CASSYSSSGRSSYNEQFF
TRBJ1-6,15,TRBV7-8,CASSPPGQRNSPLHF
TRBJ2-3,15,TRBV7-9,CASSHSEGATDTQYF
TRBJ1-1,15,TRBV11-2,CASRSSRYQRLGAFF
TRBJ2-1,16,TRBV20-1,CSARDRGLAGVVEQFF
TRBJ2-1,16,TRBV10-3,CAISEPGQGANNEQFF